This record looks at one T cell receptor beta chain sequence and its context. Its antigen is not yet known. No clone much larger than this one lies a single base away; base qualities are absent. This entry comes from a study of blood T cell repertoires in COVID-19 (dated by TCRdb to 2018 to 2021). Background for the entire study: Samples from collaborators originated in the United States, Italy and Spain and spanned both the acute and convalescent phases of COVID-19. Nearly every sample came with metadata listing a de-identified subject ID, COVID-19 status, age in years and sex. The samples were drawn from two sources: the first 160 participants of the ongoing ImmuneRACE study, and 1,254 subjects contributed by 6 global collaborators. The repertoires were released in a freely available public database intended as a resource for research on the immune response to SARS-CoV-2. HLA class I and class II types, where available, came from metadata supplied by the sample provider rather than from assay-based typing. The dataset comprised deeply sampled blood TCRbeta repertoires from subjects exposed to, actively infected with, or recovered from COVID-19. The prospective study material was composed of cDNA or gDNA derived from T cells, B-cell-depleted T cells, or PBMCs. General study outcomes and caveats: The quantity of clinical and demographic metadata differed by source and by participant and was supplied without curation.

The germline V gene encodes CDR1 GTSNPN and CDR2 SVGIG (reference sequence). From cysteine to phenylalanine, the CDR3 is 17 amino acids long. Only the CDR3 portion is preserved as DNA: 51 bases, with reading frame beginning at the first base. V loses 2 bases at its end and J loses 5 bases; junction bases beyond the gene matches: 14. The immunoSEQ Assay, a bias-controlled multiplex PCR, was used to amplify TCRbeta CDR3 regions from genomic DNA. The paper's processing steps were these. Within the assay, amplification of reference gene primers was used to estimate how many nucleated cells each sample contained. Sequence reads were collapsed and filtered to measure the absolute abundance of every unique TCRbeta CDR3 rearrangement. For each sample, productive Simpson clonality was calculated as the square root of Simpson's diversity index over productive rearrangements. Entries here come from immuneACCESS through TCRdb and include only in-frame sequences with V and J called. Some clones fail to appear in such tables; in the studies checked, an unresolved V gene covers under half of the shortfall, and the cause of the remainder is unknown. V and J calls and clone size are given by that table; D and trimming were obtained from the DNA. In this sample the table shows 180,000 or so clones, around 84% of which occur a single time. In total, the top ten clones hold around 4.9% of the sample.

Each collaborating institution followed its own protocols to collect whole blood in K2EDTA tubes. For TCRbeta analysis, collaborators shipped samples as frozen whole blood, isolated PBMCs, or DNA extracted from either of those sample types. This chain is built from TRBV30 and TRBJ2-2; the junction holds 7 bases that match TRBD2. The TCR was taken from an elderly woman with acute or convalescent COVID-19. The sequencing input was peripheral blood. The nucleotides are TGTGCCTGGAGTCTCGAAAACATGGGACTACTAACCGGGGAGCTGTTTTTT. This encodes CAWSLENMGLLTGELFF. With all but the CDR3 taken from the reference TRBV30 and TRBJ2-2 genes, the full variable domain is: SQTIHQWPATLVQPVGSPLSLECTVEGTSNPNLYWYRQAAGRGLQLLFYSVGIGQISSEVPQNLSASRPQDRQFILSSKKLLLSDSGFYLCAWSLENMGLLTGELFFGEGSRLTVL.